This is a list of T cell receptor beta chains from one sample in a study of molecular identifiers for immune sequencing clone quantification. TCRdb redid the calling of the PCR reads with MiXCR, one entry per CDR3 protein. The table includes about 510,000 distinct CDR3 sequences, around 21% detected once. Material: naive CD8+ T cells from blood, with Jurkat cell RNA spiked in. Receptor source: a human donor in good health. Some libraries in this study had Jurkat cell RNA spiked in. Each CDR3 is given with its conserved first and last residue. Each record gives: D gene, J gene, clone size, V gene, CDR3 protein, CDR3 DNA. A D gene is named only where the DNA matches it firmly. Size values are once, few and many counts, or a class for expanded clones, and some rows have none.

NA,TRBJ2-3,many,TRBV20-1,CSARDAGPQGGYTQYF,TGCAGTGCTAGAGACGCCGGACCGCAGGGCGGATATACGCAGTATTTT
NA,TRBJ1-5,few,TRBV27,CASSTKKNQPQHF,TGTGCCAGCAGCACAAAGAAGAATCAGCCCCAGCATTTT
TRBD1,TRBJ2-7,NA,TRBV27,CASSFLGGFYEQYF,TGTGCCAGCAGTTTTTTAGGGGGCTTCTACGAGCAGTACTTC
TRBD1,TRBJ2-5,many,TRBV2,CASTYLDRGYETQYF,TGTGCCAGCACCTACCTCGACAGGGGTTACGAGACCCAGTACTTC
NA,TRBJ1-2,NA,TRBV12-3/TRBV12-4,CASSSLGSRIYVGYTF,TGTGCCAGCAGTTCTCTAGGGTCCAGGATATATGTGGGCTACACCTTC
NA,TRBJ2-7,few,TRBV20-1,CSARDNIAYEQYF,TGCAGTGCTAGAGATAATATAGCCTACGAGCAGTACTTC
TRBD1,TRBJ1-1,few,TRBV4-3,CASSQADRANTEAFF,TGCGCCAGCAGCCAAGCGGACAGGGCGAACACTGAAGCTTTCTTT
NA,TRBJ2-5,once,TRBV19,CTSSISGRPETQYF,TGTACCAGTAGTATATCGGGGAGGCCAGAGACCCAGTACTTC
NA,TRBJ2-1,once,TRBV12-3/TRBV12-4,CASSILTSEQFF,TGTGCCAGCAGTATTCTGACATCTGAGCAGTTCTTT
NA,TRBJ2-7,many,TRBV4-3,CASSQQRGVSYEQYF,TGCGCCAGCAGCCAACAGCGAGGGGTCTCCTACGAGCAGTACTTC
TRBD1,TRBJ2-7,NA,TRBV27,CASSRGTETYEQYF,TGTGCCAGCTCGAGGGGGACAGAAACCTACGAGCAGTACTTC
TRBD1,TRBJ2-1,NA,TRBV4-3,CASSQVGTGGYNERFF,TGCGCCAGCAGCCAAGTAGGAACAGGGGGCTACAATGAGCGGTTCTTC
NA,TRBJ2-1,many,TRBV12-3/TRBV12-4,CASMGGEQFF,TGTGCCAGCATGGGCGGTGAGCAGTTCTTC
NA,TRBJ2-1,few,TRBV27,CASSLSTKYNEQFF,TGTGCCAGCAGTTTATCGACCAAATACAATGAGCAGTTCTTC
NA,TRBJ2-5,few,TRBV5-1,CASSPERGRPPETQYF,TGCGCCAGCAGCCCGGAACGGGGGAGACCGCCAGAGACCCAGTACTTC
TRBD1,TRBJ1-1,NA,TRBV4-1,CASSHWQGAIANTEAFF,TGCGCCAGCAGCCATTGGCAGGGGGCCATAGCGAACACTGAAGCTTTCTTT
TRBD2,TRBJ2-2,NA,TRBV6-5,CASSYSSGSAGELFF,TGTGCCAGCAGTTACTCTAGCGGGAGTGCCGGGGAGCTGTTTTTT
NA,TRBJ2-1,NA,TRBV20-1,CSASDPDFDDSYNEQFF,TGCAGTGCTTCAGACCCAGATTTTGATGACTCCTACAATGAGCAGTTCTTC
NA,TRBJ2-7,NA,TRBV20-1,CSARDSRDTYYEQYF,TGCAGTGCTAGAGATAGCCGGGACACCTACTACGAGCAGTACTTC
NA,TRBJ1-5,NA,TRBV20-1,CSAIERPRTANQPQHF,TGCAGTGCAATTGAAAGGCCCCGGACAGCCAATCAGCCCCAGCATTTT
NA,TRBJ1-2,NA,TRBV7-9,CASSLGVQANYGYTF,TGTGCCAGCAGCTTAGGGGTCCAGGCAAACTATGGCTACACCTTC
NA,TRBJ1-1,many,TRBV12-3/TRBV12-4,CASSQSGTMNTEAFF,TGTGCCAGCAGCCAAAGCGGGACAATGAACACTGAAGCTTTCTTT
NA,TRBJ2-5,many,TRBV11-2,CASSLLVQETQYF,TGTGCCAGCAGCCTGCTGGTACAAGAGACCCAGTACTTC
NA,TRBJ1-2,NA,TRBV30,CAWSAVTTRTDYTF,TGTGCCTGGAGTGCCGTTACAACCAGGACAGATTACACCTTC
NA,TRBJ2-1,few,TRBV7-9,CASSPPVGSPAWSEQFF,TGTGCCAGCAGCCCCCCTGTGGGGAGCCCGGCTTGGAGTGAGCAGTTCTTC
NA,TRBJ1-4,many,TRBV27,CASSTGTDNNEKLFF,TGTGCCAGCAGCACGGGGACGGATAATAATGAAAAACTGTTTTTT
NA,TRBJ1-5,NA,TRBV15,CATGAEGVNQPQHF,TGTGCCACCGGGGCCGAGGGGGTAAATCAGCCCCAGCATTTT
NA,TRBJ1-1,few,TRBV5-1,CASSSEIMNTEAFF,TGCGCCAGCAGCTCCGAGATCATGAACACTGAAGCTTTCTTT
TRBD2,TRBJ2-7,many,TRBV6-2/TRBV6-3,CARRGYEQYF,TGTGCCAGGCGGGGGTACGAGCAGTACTTC
NA,TRBJ2-7,NA,TRBV9,CASSGADSYEQCF,TGTGCCAGCAGCGGAGCGGACAGCTACGAGCAGTGCTTC
TRBD1,TRBJ1-1,many,TRBV6-1,CASSDSGGITGGTEAFF,TGTGCCAGCAGTGATTCAGGGGGAATTACAGGGGGAACTGAAGCTTTCTTT
TRBD2,TRBJ2-3,few,TRBV6-5,CASSFLAGGPDTQYF,TGTGCCAGCAGTTTCCTAGCGGGGGGACCAGATACGCAGTATTTT
NA,TRBJ2-7,few,TRBV30,CAWSQGDEQYF,TGTGCCTGGAGTCAGGGAGACGAGCAGTACTTC
TRBD2,TRBJ2-7,NA,TRBV18,CASSPPTSAYKQYF,TGTGCCAGCTCACCACCGACTAGCGCCTATAAGCAGTACTTC
NA,TRBJ2-3,many,TRBV6-5,CASSGRESTDTQYF,TGTGCCAGCAGTGGCAGGGAAAGCACAGATACGCAGTATTTT
NA,TRBJ2-1,NA,TRBV12-3/TRBV12-4,CASSLMGIASTYNEQFF,TGTGCCAGCAGTTTAATGGGGATTGCGTCCACCTACAATGAGCAGTTCTTC
NA,TRBJ2-1,NA,TRBV12-5,CASGLLPRRRTDVCNEQFF,TGTGCTAGTGGTTTGCTACCTAGGCGAAGGACAGACGTGTGCAATGAGCAGTTCTTC
NA,TRBJ2-1,NA,TRBV9,CASSPLDPEQFF,TGTGCCAGCAGCCCACTAGACCCTGAGCAGTTCTTC
TRBD2,TRBJ2-1,many,TRBV15,CAIRGLAGGTPPNNEQFF,TGTGCCATCCGGGGACTAGCGGGAGGCACACCACCAAACAATGAGCAGTTCTTC
NA,TRBJ2-7,NA,TRBV6-2/TRBV6-3,CASSTPLTGHEQYF,TGTGCCAGCAGTACACCCCTGACAGGCCACGAGCAGTACTTC